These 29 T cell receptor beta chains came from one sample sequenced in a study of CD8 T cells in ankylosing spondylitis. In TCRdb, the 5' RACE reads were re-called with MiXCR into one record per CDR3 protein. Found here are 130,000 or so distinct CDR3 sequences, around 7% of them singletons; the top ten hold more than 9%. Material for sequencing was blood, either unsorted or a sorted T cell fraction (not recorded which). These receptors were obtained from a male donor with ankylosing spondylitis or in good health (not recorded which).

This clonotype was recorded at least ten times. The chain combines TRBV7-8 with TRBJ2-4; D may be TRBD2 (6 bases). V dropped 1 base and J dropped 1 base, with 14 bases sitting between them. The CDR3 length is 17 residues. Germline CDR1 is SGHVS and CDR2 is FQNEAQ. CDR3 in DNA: TGTGCCAGCAGCTTAGTTGGGGGAGGCTGGGCCAAAAACATTCAGTACTTC. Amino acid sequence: CASSLVGGGWAKNIQYF.

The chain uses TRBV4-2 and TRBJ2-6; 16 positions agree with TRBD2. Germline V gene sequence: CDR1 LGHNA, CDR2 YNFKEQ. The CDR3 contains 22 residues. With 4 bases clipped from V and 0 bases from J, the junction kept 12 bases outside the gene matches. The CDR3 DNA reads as TGTGCCAGCAGCCCTCCGGGACTAGCGGGAGGGCCACCCTCCTCTGGGGCCAACGTCCTGACTTTC. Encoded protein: CASSPPGLAGGPPSSGANVLTF.

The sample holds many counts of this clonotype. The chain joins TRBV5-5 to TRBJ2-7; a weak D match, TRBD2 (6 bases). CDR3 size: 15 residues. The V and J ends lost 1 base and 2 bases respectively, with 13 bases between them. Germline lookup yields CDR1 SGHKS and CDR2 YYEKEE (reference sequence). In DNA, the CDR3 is TGTGCCAGCAGCTTGTATCCGTTAGCGGCCTACGAGCAGTACTTC. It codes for CASSLYPLAAYEQYF.

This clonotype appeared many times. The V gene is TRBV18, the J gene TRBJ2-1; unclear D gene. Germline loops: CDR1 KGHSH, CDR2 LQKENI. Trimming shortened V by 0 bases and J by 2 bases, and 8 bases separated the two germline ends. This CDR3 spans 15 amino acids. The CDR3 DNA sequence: TGTGCCAGCTCACCACCTACAAGAGCCTACAATGAGCAGTTCTTC. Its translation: CASSPPTRAYNEQFF.

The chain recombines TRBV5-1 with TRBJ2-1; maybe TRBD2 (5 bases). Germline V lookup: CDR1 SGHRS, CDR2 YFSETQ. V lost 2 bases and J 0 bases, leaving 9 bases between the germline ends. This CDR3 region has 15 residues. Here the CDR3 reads CASSFSATSYNEQFF. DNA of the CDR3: TGCGCCAGCAGCTTTAGCGCTACCTCCTACAATGAGCAGTTCTTC.

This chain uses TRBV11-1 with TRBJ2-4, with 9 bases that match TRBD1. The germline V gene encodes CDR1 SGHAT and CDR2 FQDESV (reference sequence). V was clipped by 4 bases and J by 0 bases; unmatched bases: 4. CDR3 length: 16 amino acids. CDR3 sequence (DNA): TGTGCCAGCAGCTCCCGGGACAGGGTAGCCAAAAACATTCAGTACTTC. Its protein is CASSSRDRVAKNIQYF.

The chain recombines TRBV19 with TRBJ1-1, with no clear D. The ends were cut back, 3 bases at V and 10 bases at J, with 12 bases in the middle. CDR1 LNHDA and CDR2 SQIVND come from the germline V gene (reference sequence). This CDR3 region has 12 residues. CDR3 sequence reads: CASSIFGEGAFF. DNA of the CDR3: TGTGCCAGTAGTATTTTCGGAGAGGGAGCTTTCTTT. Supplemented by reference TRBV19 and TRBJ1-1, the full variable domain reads DGGITQSPKYLFRKEGQNVTLSCEQNLNHDAMYWYRQDPGQGLRLIYYSQIVNDFQKGDIAEGYSVSREKKESFPLTVTSAQKNPTAFYLCASSIFGEGAFFGQGTRLTVV.

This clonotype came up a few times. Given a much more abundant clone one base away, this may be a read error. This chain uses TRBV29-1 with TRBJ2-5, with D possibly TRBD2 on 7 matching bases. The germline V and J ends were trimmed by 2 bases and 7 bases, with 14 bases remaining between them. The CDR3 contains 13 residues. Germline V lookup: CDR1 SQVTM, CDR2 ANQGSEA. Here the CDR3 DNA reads TGCAGCGTTGAATGGAAGGGGGGGGGGACCCAGTACTTC. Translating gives CSVEWKGGGTQYF.

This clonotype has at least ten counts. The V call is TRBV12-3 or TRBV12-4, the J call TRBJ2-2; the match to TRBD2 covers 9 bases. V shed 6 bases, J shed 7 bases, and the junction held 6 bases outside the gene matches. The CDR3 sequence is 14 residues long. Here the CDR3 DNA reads TGTGCCAGCAGCTCTAGCGGGAAGGGCGGGGAGCTGTTTTTT. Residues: CASSSSGKGGELFF.

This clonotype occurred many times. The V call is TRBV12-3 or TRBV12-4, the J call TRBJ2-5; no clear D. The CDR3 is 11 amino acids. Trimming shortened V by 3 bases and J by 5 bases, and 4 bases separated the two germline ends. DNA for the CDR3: TGTGCCAGCAGTTTTACTGAGACCCAGTACTTC. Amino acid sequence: CASSFTETQYF.

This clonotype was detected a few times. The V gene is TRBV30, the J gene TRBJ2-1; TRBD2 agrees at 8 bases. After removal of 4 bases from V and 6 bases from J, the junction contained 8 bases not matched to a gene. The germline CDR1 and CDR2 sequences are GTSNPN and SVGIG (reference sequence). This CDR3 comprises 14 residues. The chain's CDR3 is CAWTRAGVGNEQFF. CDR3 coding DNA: TGTGCCTGGACCAGAGCGGGAGTAGGCAATGAGCAGTTCTTC.

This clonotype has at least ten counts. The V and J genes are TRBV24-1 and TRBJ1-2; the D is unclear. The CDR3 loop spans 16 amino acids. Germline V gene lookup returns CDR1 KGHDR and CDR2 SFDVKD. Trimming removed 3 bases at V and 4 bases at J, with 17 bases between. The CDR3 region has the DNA TGTGCCACCAGTGATACTCCTCGAGCCCTCTTCTATGGCTACACCTTC. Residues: CATSDTPRALFYGYTF.

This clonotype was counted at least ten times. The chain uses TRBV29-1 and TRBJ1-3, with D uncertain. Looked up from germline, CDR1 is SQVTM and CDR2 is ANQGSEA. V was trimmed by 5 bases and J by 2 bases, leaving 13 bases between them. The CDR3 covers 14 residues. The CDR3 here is CSVIVGSPGNTIYF. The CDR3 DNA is TGCAGCGTTATTGTGGGTTCTCCTGGAAACACCATATATTTT.

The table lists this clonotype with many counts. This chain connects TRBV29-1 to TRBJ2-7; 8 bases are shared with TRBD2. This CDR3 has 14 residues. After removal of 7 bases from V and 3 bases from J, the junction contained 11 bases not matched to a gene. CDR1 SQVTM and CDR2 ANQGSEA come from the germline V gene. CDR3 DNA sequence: TGCAGCGCTTATGAGGCGGGGGGATACTACGAGCAGTACTTC. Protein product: CSAYEAGGYYEQYF.

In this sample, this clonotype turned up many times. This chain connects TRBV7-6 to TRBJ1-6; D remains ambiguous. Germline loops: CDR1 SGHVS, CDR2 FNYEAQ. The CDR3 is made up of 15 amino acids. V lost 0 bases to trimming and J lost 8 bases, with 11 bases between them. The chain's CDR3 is CASSLARPGDSPLHF. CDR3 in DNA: TGTGCCAGCAGCTTAGCTCGGCCCGGGGATTCACCCCTCCACTTT.

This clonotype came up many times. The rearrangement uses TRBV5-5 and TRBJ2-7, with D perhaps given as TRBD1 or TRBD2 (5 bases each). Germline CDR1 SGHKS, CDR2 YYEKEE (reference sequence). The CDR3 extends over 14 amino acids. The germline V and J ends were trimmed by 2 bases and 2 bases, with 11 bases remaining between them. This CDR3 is CASSFGTKTYEQYF. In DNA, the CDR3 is TGTGCCAGCAGCTTTGGGACGAAAACCTACGAGCAGTACTTC. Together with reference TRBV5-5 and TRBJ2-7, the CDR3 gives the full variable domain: DAGVTQSPTHLIKTRGQQVTLRCSPISGHKSVSWYQQVLGQGPQFIFQYYEKEERGRGNFPDRFSARQFPNYSSELNVNALLLGDSALYLCASSFGTKTYEQYFGPGTRLTVT.

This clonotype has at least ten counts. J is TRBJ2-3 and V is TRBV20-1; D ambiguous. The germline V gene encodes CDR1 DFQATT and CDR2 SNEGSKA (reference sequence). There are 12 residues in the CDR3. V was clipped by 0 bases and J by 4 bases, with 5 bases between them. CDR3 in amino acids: CSAREPADTQYF. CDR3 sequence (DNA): TGCAGTGCTAGAGAGCCCGCAGATACGCAGTATTTT.

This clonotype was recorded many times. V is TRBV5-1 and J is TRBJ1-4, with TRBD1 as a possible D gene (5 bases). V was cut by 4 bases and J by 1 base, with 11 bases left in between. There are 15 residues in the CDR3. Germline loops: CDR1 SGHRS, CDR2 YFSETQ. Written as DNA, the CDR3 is TGCGCCAGCAGCGAGGCAGGGAAAACTAATGAAAAACTGTTTTTT. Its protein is CASSEAGKTNEKLFF.

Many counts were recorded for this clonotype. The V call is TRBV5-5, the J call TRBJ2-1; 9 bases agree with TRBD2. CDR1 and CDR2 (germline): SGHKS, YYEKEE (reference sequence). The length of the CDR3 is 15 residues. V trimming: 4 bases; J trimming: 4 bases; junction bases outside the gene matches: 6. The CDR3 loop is CASSTLSGGYNEQFF. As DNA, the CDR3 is TGTGCCAGCAGCACTCTTAGCGGGGGTTACAATGAGCAGTTCTTC.

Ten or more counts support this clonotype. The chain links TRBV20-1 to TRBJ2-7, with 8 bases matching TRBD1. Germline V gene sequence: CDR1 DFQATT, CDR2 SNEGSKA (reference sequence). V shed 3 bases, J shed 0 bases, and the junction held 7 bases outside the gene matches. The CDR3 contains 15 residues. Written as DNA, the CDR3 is TGCAGTGCTAGGAGATCCGGGACAGGCTCCTACGAGCAGTACTTC. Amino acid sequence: CSARRSGTGSYEQYF.

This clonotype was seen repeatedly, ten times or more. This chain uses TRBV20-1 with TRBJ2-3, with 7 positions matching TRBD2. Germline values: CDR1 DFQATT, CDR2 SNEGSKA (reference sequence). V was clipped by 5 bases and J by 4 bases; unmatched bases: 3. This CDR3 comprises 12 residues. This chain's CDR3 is CSAAAGPDTQYF. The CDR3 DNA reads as TGCAGTGCTGCAGCGGGACCAGATACGCAGTATTTT.

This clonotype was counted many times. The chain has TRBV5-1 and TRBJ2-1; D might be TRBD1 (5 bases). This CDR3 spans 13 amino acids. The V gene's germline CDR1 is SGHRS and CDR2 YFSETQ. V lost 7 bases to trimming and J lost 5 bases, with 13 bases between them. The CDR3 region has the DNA TGCGCCAGCCAGGACACCCTGAACAATGAGCAGTTCTTC. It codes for CASQDTLNNEQFF.

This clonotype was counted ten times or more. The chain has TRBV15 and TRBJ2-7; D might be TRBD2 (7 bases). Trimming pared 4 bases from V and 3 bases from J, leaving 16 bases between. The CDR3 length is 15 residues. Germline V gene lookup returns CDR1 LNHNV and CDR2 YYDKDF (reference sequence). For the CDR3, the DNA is TGTGCCACCAGCATACTCCGAGGGGGGGACTACGAGCAGTACTTC. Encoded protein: CATSILRGGDYEQYF.

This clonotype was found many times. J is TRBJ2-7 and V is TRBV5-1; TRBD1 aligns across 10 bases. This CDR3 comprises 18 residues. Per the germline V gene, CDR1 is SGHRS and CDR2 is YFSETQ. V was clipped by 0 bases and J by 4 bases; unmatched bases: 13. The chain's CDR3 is CASSLGPSRQGASYEQYF. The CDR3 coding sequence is TGCGCCAGCAGCTTGGGCCCCTCCCGACAGGGGGCTTCGTACGAGCAGTACTTC.

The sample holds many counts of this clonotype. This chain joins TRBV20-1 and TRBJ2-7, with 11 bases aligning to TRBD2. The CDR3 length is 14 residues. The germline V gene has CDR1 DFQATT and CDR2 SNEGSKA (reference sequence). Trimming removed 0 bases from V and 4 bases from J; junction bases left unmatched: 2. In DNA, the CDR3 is TGCAGTGCTAGAGAACCTAGCGGGAGGTACGAGCAGTACTTC. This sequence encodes CSAREPSGRYEQYF.

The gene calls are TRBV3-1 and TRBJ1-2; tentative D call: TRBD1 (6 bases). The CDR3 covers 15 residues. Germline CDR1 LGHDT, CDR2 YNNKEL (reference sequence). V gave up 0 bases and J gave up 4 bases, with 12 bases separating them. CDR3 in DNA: TGTGCCAGCAGCCAAGATCACAGGGCGGTCTATGGCTACACCTTC. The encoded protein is CASSQDHRAVYGYTF.

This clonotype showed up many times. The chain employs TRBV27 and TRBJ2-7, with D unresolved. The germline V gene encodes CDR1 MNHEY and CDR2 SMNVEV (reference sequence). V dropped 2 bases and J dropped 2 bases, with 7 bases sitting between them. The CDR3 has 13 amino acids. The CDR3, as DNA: TGTGCCAGCAGTTTAAAGGAGACCTACGAGCAGTACTTC. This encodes CASSLKETYEQYF.

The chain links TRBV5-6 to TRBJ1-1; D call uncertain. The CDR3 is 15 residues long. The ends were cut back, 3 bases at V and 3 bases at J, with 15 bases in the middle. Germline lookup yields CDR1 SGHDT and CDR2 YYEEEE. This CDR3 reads CASSSNGGRYTEAFF. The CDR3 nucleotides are TGTGCCAGCAGCTCTAATGGCGGGCGATACACTGAAGCTTTCTTT.

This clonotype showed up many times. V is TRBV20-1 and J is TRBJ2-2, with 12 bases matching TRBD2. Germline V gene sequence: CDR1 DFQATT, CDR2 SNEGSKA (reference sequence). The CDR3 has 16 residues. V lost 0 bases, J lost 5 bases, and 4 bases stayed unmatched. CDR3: CSARDSGTSGTGELFF. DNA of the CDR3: TGCAGTGCTAGAGACTCCGGGACTAGCGGGACCGGGGAGCTGTTTTTT.